This is a list of T cell receptor beta chains from one sample in a study of T cells in Graves' hyperthyroidism and ophthalmopathy. TCRdb used MiXCR to reprocess the multiplex PCR reads, holding one entry per CDR3 protein. The repertoire holds 480,000 or so distinct CDR3 sequences, about 45% seen once, with 44% in the top ten. The sample comprised peripheral blood or thyroid tissue (not recorded which). These receptors were taken from an adult woman with Graves' disease, either hyperthyroidism or ophthalmopathy (not recorded which). Both conserved end residues are part of each CDR3. A D gene is named only where the DNA matches it firmly. Clone size is shown for a subset of rows, as once, few, many or a class of expanded clone.

J gene: TRBJ1-4; V gene: TRBV12-3/TRBV12-4; clone size: NA; CDR3 length: 14; D gene: NA; CDR3 protein: CASSFLARIEKLFF; CDR3 DNA: TGTGCCAGCAGTTTCCTGGCCCGAATTGAAAAACTGTTTTTT
J gene: TRBJ1-1; V gene: TRBV20-1; clone size: NA; CDR3 length: 12; D gene: NA; CDR3 protein: CSASGLHTEAFF; CDR3 DNA: TGCAGTGCTAGCGGACTACACACTGAAGCTTTCTTT
J gene: TRBJ2-2; V gene: TRBV4-3; clone size: many; CDR3 length: 15; D gene: NA; CDR3 protein: CASSPTVGGTGELFF; CDR3 DNA: TGCGCCAGCAGCCCCACGGTAGGAGGTACCGGGGAGCTGTTTTTT
J gene: TRBJ2-3; V gene: TRBV5-6; clone size: NA; CDR3 length: 14; D gene: NA; CDR3 protein: CASSGVGIPDTQYF; CDR3 DNA: TGTGCCAGCAGCGGGGTGGGCATCCCAGATACGCAGTATTTT
J gene: TRBJ1-6; V gene: TRBV6-4; clone size: NA; CDR3 length: 13; D gene: NA; CDR3 protein: CASSDGNNSPLHF; CDR3 DNA: TGTGCCAGCAGTGACGGGAATAATTCACCCCTCCACTTT
J gene: TRBJ2-3; V gene: TRBV20-1; clone size: NA; CDR3 length: 14; D gene: NA; CDR3 protein: CSVAPWRGTDTQYF; CDR3 DNA: TGCAGTGTGGCCCCATGGCGAGGCACAGATACGCAGTATTTT
J gene: TRBJ1-6; V gene: TRBV6-5; clone size: many; CDR3 length: 15; D gene: TRBD1; CDR3 protein: CASSETGDHNSPLHF; CDR3 DNA: TGTGCCAGCAGTGAGACAGGGGATCATAATTCACCCCTCCACTTT
J gene: TRBJ1-1; V gene: TRBV20-1; clone size: NA; CDR3 length: 13; D gene: NA; CDR3 protein: CSALDGGRTEAFF; CDR3 DNA: TGCAGTGCCCTAGATGGGGGCCGCACTGAAGCTTTCTTT
J gene: TRBJ1-4; V gene: TRBV12-3/TRBV12-4; clone size: NA; CDR3 length: 15; D gene: NA; CDR3 protein: CASSSTGTRAEKLFF; CDR3 DNA: TGTGCCAGCAGTTCGACCGGGACGCGGGCTGAAAAACTGTTTTTT
J gene: TRBJ2-7; V gene: TRBV15; clone size: NA; CDR3 length: 17; D gene: NA; CDR3 protein: CATSTDLRGGGSYEQYF; CDR3 DNA: TGTGCCACCAGCACCGATCTCAGGGGAGGGGGATCCTACGAGCAGTACTTC
J gene: TRBJ2-7; V gene: TRBV15; clone size: NA; CDR3 length: 14; D gene: NA; CDR3 protein: CATSRDWPSYEQYF; CDR3 DNA: TGTGCCACCAGCAGAGATTGGCCGAGCTACGAGCAGTACTTC
J gene: TRBJ2-7; V gene: TRBV7-8; clone size: few; CDR3 length: 11; D gene: NA; CDR3 protein: CASSLTTEQYF; CDR3 DNA: TGTGCCAGCAGCTTGACGACCGAGCAGTACTTC
J gene: TRBJ2-7; V gene: TRBV20-1; clone size: few; CDR3 length: 15; D gene: NA; CDR3 protein: CSARSVGGDVSEQYF; CDR3 DNA: TGCAGTGCTAGATCCGTGGGCGGAGATGTAAGCGAGCAGTACTTC
J gene: TRBJ1-3; V gene: TRBV13; clone size: NA; CDR3 length: 14; D gene: NA; CDR3 protein: CASRLDLSGNTIYF; CDR3 DNA: TGTGCCAGCCGTTTAGACCTCTCTGGAAACACCATATATTTT
J gene: TRBJ1-6; V gene: TRBV13; clone size: NA; CDR3 length: 15; D gene: TRBD1; CDR3 protein: CASSFSTGVTSPLHF; CDR3 DNA: TGTGCCAGCAGCTTCTCGACAGGGGTCACTTCACCCCTCCACTTT
J gene: TRBJ2-5; V gene: TRBV3-1; clone size: many; CDR3 length: 14; D gene: TRBD1; CDR3 protein: CASSPDRAQETQYF; CDR3 DNA: TGTGCCAGCAGCCCGGACAGGGCCCAAGAGACCCAGTACTTC
J gene: TRBJ2-7; V gene: TRBV2; clone size: NA; CDR3 length: 18; D gene: TRBD1; CDR3 protein: CASSATSSPGQGAYEQYF; CDR3 DNA: TGTGCCAGCAGCGCTACGAGTTCGCCGGGACAGGGGGCATACGAGCAGTACTTC
J gene: TRBJ2-7; V gene: TRBV11-2; clone size: many; CDR3 length: 16; D gene: NA; CDR3 protein: CASSLEVWQGRLSQYF; CDR3 DNA: TGTGCCAGCAGCTTAGAAGTTTGGCAGGGTCGATTATCGCAGTACTTC
J gene: TRBJ1-3; V gene: TRBV20-1; clone size: NA; CDR3 length: 15; D gene: TRBD1; CDR3 protein: CSARSGTVSGNTIYF; CDR3 DNA: TGCAGTGCTAGAAGCGGGACAGTCTCTGGAAACACCATATATTTT
J gene: TRBJ1-5; V gene: TRBV5-5; clone size: many; CDR3 length: 14; D gene: NA; CDR3 protein: CASSFGGADQPQHF; CDR3 DNA: TGTGCCAGCAGCTTCGGGGGGGCGGATCAGCCCCAGCATTTT
J gene: TRBJ2-2; V gene: TRBV6-4; clone size: many; CDR3 length: 13; D gene: NA; CDR3 protein: CASSEGDTGELFF; CDR3 DNA: TGTGCCAGCAGTGAGGGGGACACCGGGGAGCTGTTTTTT
J gene: TRBJ2-2; V gene: TRBV7-2; clone size: many; CDR3 length: 15; D gene: NA; CDR3 protein: CASSFSYGQSGELFF; CDR3 DNA: TGTGCCAGCAGCTTTTCCTATGGACAATCCGGGGAGCTGTTTTTT